One sample yielded the 13 T cell receptor beta chains listed below, sequenced in a study of T-cell reconstitution after alpha-beta-depleted transplantation in children. Unique molecular identifiers were used in preparing the TCRbeta library. TCRdb reanalysed the PCR reads using MiXCR and keeps one entry per CDR3 protein. Seen here are tens of thousands of distinct CDR3 sequences, approximately 43% observed once, and the top ten hold less than 98%. Material: PBMCs, mostly from graft donor cells, obtained 360 days after TCRalphabeta/CD19-depleted stem cell transplant. These receptors originate from a male patient younger than 18 who had a stem cell transplant for acute lymphoblastic leukemia, so the T cells may come from the graft donor.

The V gene is TRBV4-2, the J gene TRBJ2-3, with D hard to call. The CDR3 loop spans 12 amino acids. Trimming removed 3 bases at V and 3 bases at J, with 4 bases between. Germline values: CDR1 LGHNA, CDR2 YNFKEQ. The chain's CDR3 is CASSHDTDTQYF. The DNA of the CDR3 is TGTGCCAGCAGCCACGATACAGATACGCAGTATTTT.

This sequence joins TRBV9 and TRBJ1-5, with a tentative D call TRBD1 (6 bases). There are 14 residues in the CDR3. CDR1 and CDR2 (germline): SGDLS, YYNGEE. Deletions cut 4 bases from V and 5 bases from J, with 13 bases between. This CDR3 is CASSPGGGHQPQHF. The CDR3 DNA sequence: TGTGCCAGCAGCCCAGGAGGGGGACATCAGCCCCAGCATTTT.

The chain carries TRBV28 and TRBJ1-1, with D hard to call. V gave up 2 bases and J gave up 7 bases, with 8 bases separating them. The germline V gene encodes CDR1 MDHEN and CDR2 SYDVKM. The CDR3 extends over 12 amino acids. DNA for the CDR3: TGTGCCAGCAGTTTACAGAATTTTGAAGCTTTCTTT. Protein: CASSLQNFEAFF.

This CDR3 reads CASNKRGPGAKNIQYF. CDR3 DNA sequence: TGTGCCAGCAATAAACGGGGACCGGGGGCCAAAAACATTCAGTACTTC. The rearrangement uses TRBV28 and TRBJ2-4; D possibly uses TRBD1 or TRBD2 (5 bases each). Trimming took off 7 bases at V and 1 base at J, with 17 bases between the two ends. Germline V lookup: CDR1 MDHEN, CDR2 SYDVKM. The CDR3 is 16 amino acids.

CDR3 sequence reads: CASSFLRRDVPYNEQFF. The CDR3 DNA follows: TGTGCCAGCAGTTTCCTCCGGCGGGACGTACCCTACAATGAGCAGTTCTTC. V and J are TRBV27 and TRBJ2-1, with D tentatively TRBD2 (6 bases). This CDR3 is built from 17 residues. Deletions cut 3 bases from V and 2 bases from J, with 17 bases between. Germline CDR1 MNHEY, CDR2 SMNVEV (reference sequence).

This clonotype was observed a handful of times. This chain joins TRBV4-2 and TRBJ1-3, with D possibly being TRBD1 (5 bases). The germline CDR1 and CDR2 sequences are LGHNA and YNFKEQ. This CDR3 spans 16 amino acids. V lost 1 base, J lost 6 bases, and 16 bases lay in between. CDR3 DNA sequence: TGTGCCAGCAGCCAAGCGATTACGGGACGGATAAACACCATATATTTT. Amino acids: CASSQAITGRINTIYF.

This chain connects TRBV6-5 to TRBJ2-3, with 12 bases identical to TRBD2. Per germline, CDR1 MNHEY and CDR2 SVGAGI. The length of the CDR3 is 16 residues. J gave up 2 bases and V 6 bases, and 6 bases lay outside the gene matches. CDR3 in DNA: TGTGCCAGCAGATTCACTAGCGGGGGGTTCACAGATACGCAGTATTTT. Amino acid sequence: CASRFTSGGFTDTQYF.

This clonotype has more than one count but fewer than ten. V is TRBV7-9 and J is TRBJ2-3; D is ambiguous. Germline values: CDR1 SEHNR, CDR2 FQNEAQ (reference sequence). This CDR3 contains 14 residues. V lost 3 bases, J lost 4 bases, and 11 bases lay in between. The CDR3 sequence: CASSLAGWSDTQYF. The CDR3 DNA follows: TGTGCCAGCAGCTTGGCCGGTTGGTCAGATACGCAGTATTTT.

The chain combines TRBV5-1 with TRBJ2-1; TRBD2 matches 9 bases. The V segment lost 8 bases and the J segment 5 bases; nucleotides outside the gene matches: 5. The CDR3 is 13 amino acids. CDR1 is SGHRS and CDR2 is YFSETQ in the germline V gene. The CDR3: CASGLAFNNEQFF. The CDR3 DNA is TGCGCCAGTGGACTAGCGTTTAACAATGAGCAGTTCTTC.

This chain links TRBV12-3 or TRBV12-4 with TRBJ2-3, with TRBD2 matching over 9 bases. The CDR3 covers 16 residues. V gave up 3 bases and J gave up 2 bases; unmatched junction bases: 6. The CDR3 loop reads CASSFRLADDTDTQYF. Written as DNA, the CDR3 is TGTGCCAGCAGTTTTAGACTAGCGGATGACACAGATACGCAGTATTTT.

The V and J genes are TRBV12-3 or TRBV12-4 and TRBJ1-1; D perhaps matches TRBD1 (5 bases). Trimming left V 6 bases short and J 4 bases short, with 18 bases between. The CDR3 has 15 residues. The CDR3 region is CASSRDSIGGTEAFF. The CDR3 DNA follows: TGTGCCAGCAGCAGGGACTCCATCGGGGGCACTGAAGCTTTCTTT.

The chain couples TRBV12-3 or TRBV12-4 to TRBJ1-5; D remains unclear. The CDR3 covers 15 residues. V was cut by 2 bases and J by 1 base, with 9 bases left in between. CDR3 loop: CASSLSVGSNQPQHF. CDR3 in DNA: TGTGCCAGCAGTTTATCGGTGGGAAGCAATCAGCCCCAGCATTTT.

This clonotype was detected once. The rearrangement links TRBV24-1 to TRBJ2-1; TRBD1 matches 11 bases. Trimming at V came to 0 bases and at J to 7 bases, leaving 13 bases not matched to a gene. CDR1 is KGHDR and CDR2 is SFDVKD in the germline V gene. The CDR3 covers 19 residues. CDR3 nucleotides: TGTGCCACCAGTGATTTGCAGGGATCCCGGGACAGGGGGGCAAATGAGCAGTTCTTC. Encoded protein: CATSDLQGSRDRGANEQFF.